This T cell receptor (beta chain) was documented in a study of blood T cell repertoires in COVID-19. Study background: Researchers got acute and convalescent COVID-19 samples from the United States, Italy and Spain. The cDNA or gDNA used as material had been derived from T cells, B-cell-depleted T cells, or PBMCs.

As handled by the study authors: Reference gene primer amplification yielded estimated nucleated cell counts. The assay was immunoSEQ multiplex PCR, and TCRdb's table has in-frame clones only and misses some. V and J calls and clone size are as listed in that table; D and trimming were resolved from the DNA. Seen here are 150,000 or so clones, about 80% observed once, and the top ten hold approximately 4%. Trimming left V 3 bases short and J 3 bases short, with 18 bases between. This CDR3 has 17 residues. The V gene's germline CDR1 is MNHEY and CDR2 SMNVEV (reference sequence). Only one count was recorded for this clone.

Sequenced material: peripheral blood. The chain combines TRBV27 with TRBJ2-1; tentatively, D is TRBD2 (7 bases). The clonotype comes from a woman aged 55-75 years with acute or convalescent COVID-19. The CDR3 is CASSFPLGAGHYNEQFF. DNA of the CDR3: TGTGCCAGCAGTTTCCCCCTCGGAGCGGGACACTACAATGAGCAGTTCTTC.